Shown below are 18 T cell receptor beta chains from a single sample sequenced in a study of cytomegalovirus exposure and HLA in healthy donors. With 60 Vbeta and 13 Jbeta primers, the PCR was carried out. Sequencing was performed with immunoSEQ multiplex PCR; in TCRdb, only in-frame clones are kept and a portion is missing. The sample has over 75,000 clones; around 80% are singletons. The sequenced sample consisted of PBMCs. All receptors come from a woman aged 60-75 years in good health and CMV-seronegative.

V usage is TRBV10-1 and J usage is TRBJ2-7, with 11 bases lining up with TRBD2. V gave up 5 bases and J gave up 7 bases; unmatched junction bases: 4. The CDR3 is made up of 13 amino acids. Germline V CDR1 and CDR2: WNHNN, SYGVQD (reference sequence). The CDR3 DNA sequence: TGCGCCAGCAGTCCGGGACTAGCGGAGGAGCAGTACTTC. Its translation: CASSPGLAEEQYF.

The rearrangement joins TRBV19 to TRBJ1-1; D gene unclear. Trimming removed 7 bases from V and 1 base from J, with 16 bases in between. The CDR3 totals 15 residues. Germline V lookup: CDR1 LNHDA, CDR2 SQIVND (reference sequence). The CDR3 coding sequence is TGTGCCAGTACCATCGGAGGCTCCTGGAACACTGAAGCTTTCTTT. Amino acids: CASTIGGSWNTEAFF.

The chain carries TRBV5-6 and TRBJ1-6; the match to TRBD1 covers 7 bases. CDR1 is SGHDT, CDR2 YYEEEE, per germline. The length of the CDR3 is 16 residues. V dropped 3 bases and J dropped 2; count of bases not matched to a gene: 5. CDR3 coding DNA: TGTGCCAGCAGCTCCCCACAGGGGACCTATAATTCACCCCTCCACTTT. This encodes CASSSPQGTYNSPLHF.

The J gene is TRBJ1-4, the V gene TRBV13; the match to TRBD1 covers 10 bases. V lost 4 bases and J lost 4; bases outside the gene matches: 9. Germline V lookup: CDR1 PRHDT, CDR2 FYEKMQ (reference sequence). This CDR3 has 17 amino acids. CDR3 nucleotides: TGTGCCAGCAGCTCCCGGAGACAGGGGGCCCATAATGAAAAACTGTTTTTT. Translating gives CASSSRRQGAHNEKLFF.

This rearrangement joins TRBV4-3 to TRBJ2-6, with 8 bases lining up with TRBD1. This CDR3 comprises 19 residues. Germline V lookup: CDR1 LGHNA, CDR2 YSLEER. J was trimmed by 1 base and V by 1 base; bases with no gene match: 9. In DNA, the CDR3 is TGCGCCAGCAGCCAAGTGGTGGCAGGGGGCGCGTCTGGGGCCAACGTCCTGACTTTC. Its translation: CASSQVVAGGASGANVLTF.

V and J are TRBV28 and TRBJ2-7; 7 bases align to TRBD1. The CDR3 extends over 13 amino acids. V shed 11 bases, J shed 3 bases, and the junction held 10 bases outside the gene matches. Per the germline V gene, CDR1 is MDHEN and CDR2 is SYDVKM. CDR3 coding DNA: TGTGCCGTCTCCGGGACAGCCTACTACGAGCAGTACTTC. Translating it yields CAVSGTAYYEQYF. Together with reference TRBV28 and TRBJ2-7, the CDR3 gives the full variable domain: DVKVTQSSRYLVKRTGEKVFLECVQDMDHENMFWYRQDPGLGLRLIYFSYDVKMKEKGDIPEGYSVSREKKERFSLILESASTNQTSMYLCAVSGTAYYEQYFGPGTRLTVT.

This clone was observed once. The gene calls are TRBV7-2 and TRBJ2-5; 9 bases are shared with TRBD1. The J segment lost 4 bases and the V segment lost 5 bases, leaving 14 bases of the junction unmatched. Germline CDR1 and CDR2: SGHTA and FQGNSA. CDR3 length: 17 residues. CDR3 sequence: CASSPSPTGGIGETQYF. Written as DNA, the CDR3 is TGTGCCAGCAGCCCTTCCCCGACAGGGGGAATTGGAGAGACCCAGTACTTC.

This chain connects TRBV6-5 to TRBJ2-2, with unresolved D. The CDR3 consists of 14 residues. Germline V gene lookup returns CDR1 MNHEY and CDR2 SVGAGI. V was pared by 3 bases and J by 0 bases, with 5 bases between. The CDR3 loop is CASSYRANTGELFF. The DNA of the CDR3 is TGTGCCAGCAGTTATCGGGCGAACACCGGGGAGCTGTTTTTT.

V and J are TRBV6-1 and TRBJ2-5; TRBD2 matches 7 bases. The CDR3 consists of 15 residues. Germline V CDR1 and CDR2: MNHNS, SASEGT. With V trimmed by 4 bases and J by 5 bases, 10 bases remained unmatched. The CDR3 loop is CASSGGTTLLETQYF. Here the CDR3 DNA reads TGTGCCAGCAGTGGGGGGACTACGCTTTTGGAGACCCAGTACTTC.

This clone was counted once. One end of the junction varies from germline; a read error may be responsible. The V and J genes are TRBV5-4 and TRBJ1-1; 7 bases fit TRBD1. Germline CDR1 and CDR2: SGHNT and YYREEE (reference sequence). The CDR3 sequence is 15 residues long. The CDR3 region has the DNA TGTGCCAGCAGGTTGGGTGAGGGGGCGCGCACTGAAGCTTTCTTT. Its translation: CASRLGEGARTEAFF. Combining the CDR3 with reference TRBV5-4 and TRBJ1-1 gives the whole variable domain ETGVTQSPTHLIKTRGQQVTLRCSSQSGHNTVSWYQQALGQGPQFIFQYYREEENGRGNFPPRFSGLQFPNYSSELNVNALELDDSALYLCASRLGEGARTEAFFGQGTRLTVV.

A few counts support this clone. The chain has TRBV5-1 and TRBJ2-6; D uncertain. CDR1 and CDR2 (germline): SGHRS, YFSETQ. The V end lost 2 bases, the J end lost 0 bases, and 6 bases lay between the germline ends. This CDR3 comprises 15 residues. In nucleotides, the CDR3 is TGCGCCAGCAGCTTTTCCGGCTCTGGGGCCAACGTCCTGACTTTC. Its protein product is CASSFSGSGANVLTF.

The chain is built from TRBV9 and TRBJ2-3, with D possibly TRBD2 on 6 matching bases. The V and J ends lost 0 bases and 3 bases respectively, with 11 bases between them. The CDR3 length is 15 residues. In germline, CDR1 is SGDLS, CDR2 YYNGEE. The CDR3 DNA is TGTGCCAGCAGCGTAGCGGGAGCCGGTACAGATACGCAGTATTTT. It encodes CASSVAGAGTDTQYF.

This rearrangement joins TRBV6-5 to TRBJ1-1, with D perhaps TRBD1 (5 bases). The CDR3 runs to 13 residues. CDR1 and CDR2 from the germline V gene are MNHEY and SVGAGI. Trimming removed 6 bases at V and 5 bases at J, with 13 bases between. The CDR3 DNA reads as TGTGCCAGCAGCCCAACCGGGGGAACTGAAGCTTTCTTT. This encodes CASSPTGGTEAFF.

CDR3 DNA sequence: TGTGCCAGCAGCCAAGAACATAACACTGAAGCTTTCTTT. The encoded protein is CASSQEHNTEAFF. V gene TRBV14 combines with J gene TRBJ1-1, with D uncertain. The CDR3 has 13 residues. V lost 0 bases and J lost 2, with 4 bases in between. Germline V CDR1 and CDR2: SGHDN, FVKESK. The variable domain in full, with the rest retrieved from reference TRBV14 and TRBJ1-1, is EAGVTQFPSHSVIEKGQTVTLRCDPISGHDNLYWYRRVMGKEIKFLLHFVKESKQDESGMPNNRFLAERTGGTYSTLKVQPAELEDSGVYFCASSQEHNTEAFFGQGTRLTVV.

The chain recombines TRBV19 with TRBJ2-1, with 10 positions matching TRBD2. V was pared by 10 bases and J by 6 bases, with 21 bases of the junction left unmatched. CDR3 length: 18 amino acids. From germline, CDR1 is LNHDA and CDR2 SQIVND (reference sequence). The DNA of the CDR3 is TGTGCCACCCGTTGGTTTGTTCTAGCGGGAGCCGGGCGCAATGAGCAGTTCTTC. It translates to CATRWFVLAGAGRNEQFF.

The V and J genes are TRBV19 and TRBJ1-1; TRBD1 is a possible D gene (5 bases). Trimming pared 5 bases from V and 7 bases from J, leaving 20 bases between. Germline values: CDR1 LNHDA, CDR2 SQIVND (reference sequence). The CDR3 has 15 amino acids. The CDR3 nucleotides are TGTGCCAGTAGTGGGGGGTACACACCGGGGGTTGAAGCTTTCTTT. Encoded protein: CASSGGYTPGVEAFF.

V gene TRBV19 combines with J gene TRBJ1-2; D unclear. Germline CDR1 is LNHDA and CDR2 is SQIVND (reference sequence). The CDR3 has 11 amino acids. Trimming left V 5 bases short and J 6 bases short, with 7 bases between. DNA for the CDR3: TGTGCCAGTAGTGACTCTCATGGCTACACCTTC. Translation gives CASSDSHGYTF.

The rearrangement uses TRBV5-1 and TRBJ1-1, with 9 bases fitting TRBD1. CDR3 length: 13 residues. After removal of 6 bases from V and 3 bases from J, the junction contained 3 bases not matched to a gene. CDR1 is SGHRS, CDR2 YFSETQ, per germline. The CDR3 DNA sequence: TGCGCCAGCAAGGGACAGGGTGACACTGAAGCTTTCTTT. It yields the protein CASKGQGDTEAFF.